The 28 T cell receptor beta chains below all came from one sample that was sequenced in a study of T cell responses to AZD1222 COVID-19 vaccine. Method: immunoSEQ multiplex PCR; TCRdb's copy keeps in-frame clones and lacks some. The sample includes around 200,000 clones, more than 85% seen only once; the top ten take 3.5% to 4.5%. The material was peripheral blood, obtained on day 0 of AZD1222 vaccination. These receptors were obtained from an adult in good health.

The chain joins TRBV5-1 to TRBJ2-3; 7 nucleotides match TRBD1. The J segment lost 6 bases and the V segment lost 7 bases, leaving 11 bases of the junction unmatched. The CDR3 runs 14 residues. Germline V lookup: CDR1 SGHRS, CDR2 YFSETQ. CDR3 in amino acids: CASGGLGGKDTQYF. Written as DNA, the CDR3 is TGCGCCAGCGGAGGCCTAGGGGGCAAGGATACGCAGTATTTT. The variable domain in full, with the rest retrieved from reference TRBV5-1 and TRBJ2-3, is KAGVTQTPRYLIKTRGQQVTLSCSPISGHRSVSWYQQTPGQGLQFLFEYFSETQRNKGNFPGRFSGRQFSNSRSEMNVSTLELGDSALYLCASGGLGGKDTQYFGPGTRLTVL.

The rearrangement links TRBV27 to TRBJ1-5; D gene unclear. CDR1 MNHEY and CDR2 SMNVEV come from the germline V gene (reference sequence). Trimming took 4 bases from V and 10 from J, leaving 14 bases between them. The CDR3 length is 13 residues. In DNA, the CDR3 is TGTGCCAGCAGTTCGAGGGTCCAGCAACCCCAGCATTTT. Translated, it gives CASSSRVQQPQHF.

The chain carries TRBV7-9 and TRBJ2-3, with D unresolved. There are 15 residues in the CDR3. With 5 bases removed from V and 6 bases from J, the gap between germline ends came to 18 bases. Germline V gene data show CDR1 as SEHNR and CDR2 as FQNEAQ (reference sequence). The CDR3, as DNA: TGTGCCAGCAGCCCGACTGAATTAACACACGATACGCAGTATTTT. Translating it yields CASSPTELTHDTQYF.

The chain carries TRBV7-9 and TRBJ2-5; D call uncertain. The CDR3 contains 14 residues. CDR1 SEHNR and CDR2 FQNEAQ come from the germline V gene (reference sequence). V was pared by 5 bases and J by 5 bases, with 15 bases between. Here the CDR3 reads CASSPTLARETQYF. The CDR3 DNA sequence: TGTGCCAGCAGCCCCACACTCGCACGCGAGACCCAGTACTTC.

This chain links TRBV5-5 with TRBJ2-1, with TRBD2 matching over 15 bases. J gave up 9 bases and V 4 bases, and 14 bases lay outside the gene matches. CDR1 and CDR2 (germline): SGHKS, YYEKEE (reference sequence). The CDR3 has 18 residues. The CDR3, as DNA: TGTGCCAGCAGCACCCGGACTAGCGGGAGGGGTTTATTTGGTGAGCAGTTCTTC. It codes for CASSTRTSGRGLFGEQFF.

This chain joins TRBV21-1 and TRBJ1-5. TRBV21-1 is classified as a pseudogene. This CDR3 has 16 residues. CDR3 residues: CASSNWSNYSNQPQHF. The CDR3 coding sequence is TGTGCCAGCAGCAACTGGTCTAACTATAGCAATCAGCCCCAGCATTTT.

The rearrangement links TRBV3-1 (or the pseudogene TRBV3-2) to TRBJ1-1; TRBD1 agrees at 10 bases. V dropped 4 bases and J dropped 0; count of bases not matched to a gene: 2. This CDR3 spans 15 amino acids. Per germline, CDR1 LGHDT and CDR2 YNNKEL (reference sequence). CDR3 sequence reads: CASSRTGGLNTEAFF. CDR3 DNA sequence: TGTGCCAGCAGCCGGACAGGGGGATTGAACACTGAAGCTTTCTTT.

The chain is built from TRBV15 and TRBJ1-5, with a weak D call TRBD1 (6 bases). This CDR3 is 14 amino acids long. Trimming left V 9 bases short and J 5 bases short, with 17 bases between. From germline, CDR1 is LNHNV and CDR2 YYDKDF (reference sequence). This chain's CDR3 is CATSSEQGYQPQHF. The CDR3 bases are TGTGCCACTTCGTCGGAGCAGGGGTATCAGCCCCAGCATTTT.

The V call is TRBV6-5, the J call TRBJ1-1; D not certain. Trimming cost V 0 bases and J 2 bases, with 10 bases left between them. The CDR3 extends over 15 amino acids. Germline-derived CDR1 and CDR2 are MNHEY and SVGAGI. The CDR3 region is CASSYSSKINTEAFF. The CDR3 DNA follows: TGTGCCAGCAGTTACTCCTCGAAAATTAACACTGAAGCTTTCTTT.

This clone came up once. V usage is TRBV10-3 and J usage is TRBJ1-2; possible D gene TRBD1, 5 bases. This CDR3 has 13 amino acids. Germline CDR1 reads ENHRY; CDR2 reads SYGVKD. V was trimmed by 3 bases and J by 6 bases, leaving 11 bases between them. The CDR3 here is CAISDLKGDGYTF. DNA for the CDR3: TGTGCCATCAGTGATCTGAAAGGGGATGGCTACACCTTC.

The chain has TRBV6-5 and TRBJ1-6; D is possibly TRBD1 (5 bases). CDR1 and CDR2 (germline): MNHEY, SVGAGI. This CDR3 is 13 amino acids long. Trimming removed 9 bases from V and 8 bases from J, with 14 bases in between. The CDR3 region has the DNA TGTGCCAGTACACTTTTACAGGATTCACCCCTCCACTTT. Translating gives CASTLLQDSPLHF.

The genes are TRBV3-1 (or the pseudogene TRBV3-2) and TRBJ1-1; D remains unclear. The CDR3 extends over 13 amino acids. Germline-derived CDR1 and CDR2 are LGHDT and YNNKEL (reference sequence). The V and J ends lost 1 base and 10 bases respectively, with 13 bases between them. The CDR3 DNA is TGTGCCAGCAGCCAAGCCTCTTGGGGAGGAGCTTTCTTT. This translates into CASSQASWGGAFF.

The chain employs TRBV7-2 and TRBJ2-7, with D possibly matching TRBD1 (6 bases). CDR3 length: 15 amino acids. The V gene's germline CDR1 is SGHTA and CDR2 FQGNSA. The V and J ends lost 6 bases and 5 bases respectively, with 20 bases between them. Written as DNA, the CDR3 is TGTGCCAGCAGGTCATTCCTGACAGGTCCCCACGAGCAGTACTTC. Encoded protein: CASRSFLTGPHEQYF.

The chain links TRBV30 to TRBJ1-6; D ambiguous. Looked up from germline, CDR1 is GTSNPN and CDR2 is SVGIG (reference sequence). The V gene lost 0 bases and the J gene lost 8 bases, with 2 bases spanning the gap. This CDR3 spans 11 amino acids. The CDR3 DNA is TGTGCCTGGAGTGTGCATTCACCCCTCCACTTT. Translating it yields CAWSVHSPLHF.

This clone is a singleton in its sample. The chain recombines TRBV27 with TRBJ2-3, with TRBD1 matching 10 bases. Germline CDR1 reads MNHEY; CDR2 reads SMNVEV (reference sequence). The CDR3 is 17 amino acids. Germline trimming cut 6 bases from V and 2 bases from J; bases unmatched to any gene: 11. The DNA for the CDR3 is TGTGCCAGCAGGCCGGGGGACAGGGGTGTCTACACAGATACGCAGTATTTT. It yields the protein CASRPGDRGVYTDTQYF.

The chain links TRBV7-8 to TRBJ1-2, with 7 bases fitting TRBD1. The length of the CDR3 is 15 residues. J was trimmed by 0 bases and V by 5 bases; bases with no gene match: 6. Germline V lookup: CDR1 SGHVS, CDR2 FQNEAQ. The CDR3 DNA follows: TGTGCCAGCAGCCCCCGGGACAGTTCTAACTATGGCTACACCTTC. Its protein is CASSPRDSSNYGYTF. The entire variable domain, with the rest obtained from reference TRBV7-8 and TRBJ1-2, is as follows: GAGVSQSPRYKVAKRGQDVALRCDPISGHVSLFWYQQALGQGPEFLTYFQNEAQLDKSGLPSDRFFAERPEGSVSTLKIQRTQQEDSAVYLCASSPRDSSNYGYTFGSGTRLTVV.

The V call is TRBV7-9, the J call TRBJ1-4; D call uncertain. The CDR3 is 15 amino acids. CDR1 and CDR2 (germline): SEHNR, FQNEAQ (reference sequence). Trimming cost V 5 bases and J 8 bases, with 18 bases left between them. The CDR3 sequence is CASSIRGGIGEKLFF. Written as DNA, the CDR3 is TGTGCCAGCAGCATACGTGGAGGTATCGGCGAAAAACTGTTTTTT.

This chain uses TRBV29-1 with TRBJ2-3; D remains unclear. CDR3 size: 11 residues. V lost 7 bases, J lost 2 bases, and 7 bases lay in between. Germline CDR1 reads SQVTM; CDR2 reads ANQGSEA. The CDR3 nucleotides are TGCAGCGGAGGCACCACAGATACGCAGTATTTT. Translating it yields CSGGTTDTQYF.

The V call is TRBV5-4, the J call TRBJ1-1, with 9 bases fitting TRBD1. The CDR3 runs to 15 residues. The germline V gene encodes CDR1 SGHNT and CDR2 YYREEE (reference sequence). V lost 4 bases and J lost 0; bases outside the gene matches: 4. CDR3: CASSRGQGVNTEAFF. CDR3 DNA sequence: TGTGCCAGCAGCAGGGGACAGGGTGTGAACACTGAAGCTTTCTTT. Full variable domain (missing parts from reference TRBV5-4 and TRBJ1-1): ETGVTQSPTHLIKTRGQQVTLRCSSQSGHNTVSWYQQALGQGPQFIFQYYREEENGRGNFPPRFSGLQFPNYSSELNVNALELDDSALYLCASSRGQGVNTEAFFGQGTRLTVV.

The rearrangement links TRBV7-9 to TRBJ2-7, with D perhaps matching TRBD1 (5 bases). The V gene lost 3 bases and the J gene lost 7 bases, with 16 bases spanning the gap. CDR1 is SEHNR and CDR2 is FQNEAQ in the germline V gene (reference sequence). The CDR3 has 14 amino acids. The CDR3 is CASSFTELTVEQYF. DNA for the CDR3: TGTGCCAGCAGCTTTACCGAGTTGACAGTTGAGCAGTACTTC.

This clone showed up just once. The chain combines TRBV4-1 with TRBJ1-5, with 8 positions matching TRBD1. The CDR3 is 15 amino acids. In germline, CDR1 is MGHRA, CDR2 YSYEKL. With 3 bases clipped from V and 6 bases from J, the junction kept 7 bases outside the gene matches. The DNA for the CDR3 is TGCGCCAGCAGCCACCAGACAGGGGTGGGTCAGCCCCAGCATTTT. This translates into CASSHQTGVGQPQHF.

The chain carries TRBV5-1 and TRBJ2-3; D gene unclear. Trimming removed 4 bases from V and 4 bases from J, with 7 bases in between. The CDR3 consists of 12 residues. CDR1 is SGHRS, CDR2 YFSETQ, per germline. In nucleotides, the CDR3 is TGCGCCAGCAGCCCTCGCTCAGATACGCAGTATTTT. This encodes CASSPRSDTQYF.

The CDR3 DNA sequence: TGTGCCAGCAGCCCTGGACTAGCGGGAGTCACCGGGGAGCTGTTTTTT. It specifies CASSPGLAGVTGELFF. The chain couples TRBV7-9 to TRBJ2-2, with TRBD2 matching over 13 bases. This CDR3 is 16 amino acids long. J gave up 4 bases and V 5 bases, and 4 bases lay outside the gene matches. Germline V gene sequence: CDR1 SEHNR, CDR2 FQNEAQ (reference sequence).

This chain connects TRBV6-5 to TRBJ2-1; D unresolved. The V end was cut by 4 bases, the J end by 4 bases, with 5 bases between. The germline V gene encodes CDR1 MNHEY and CDR2 SVGAGI. The CDR3 is made up of 12 amino acids. CDR3 protein: CASSFPYNEQFF. In nucleotides, the CDR3 is TGTGCCAGCAGTTTCCCGTACAATGAGCAGTTCTTC.

The chain recombines TRBV18 with TRBJ2-1; no clear D gene. Between the trimmed V and J ends, which lost 4 bases and 8 bases, there was a span of 9 bases. The CDR3 is 12 residues long. CDR1 is KGHSH and CDR2 is LQKENI in the germline V gene. The CDR3 here is CASSLDGHEQFF. The CDR3 DNA is TGTGCCAGCTCACTGGACGGTCATGAGCAGTTCTTC.

This sequence joins TRBV19 and TRBJ1-6; no definite D call. V gave up 3 bases and J gave up 9 bases, with 9 bases separating them. The V gene's germline CDR1 is LNHDA and CDR2 SQIVND (reference sequence). The CDR3 runs 13 residues. CDR3: CASSMYKLSPLHF. In DNA, the CDR3 is TGTGCCAGTAGTATGTACAAGCTTTCACCCCTCCACTTT.

This chain connects TRBV6-5 to TRBJ1-1; D not certain. Germline V gives CDR1 MNHEY, CDR2 SVGAGI. V lost 2 bases, J lost 5 bases, and 15 bases lay in between. The CDR3 has 15 residues. The CDR3 DNA sequence: TGTGCCAGCAGTTACAGGACCGAAAAAGCGACTGAAGCTTTCTTT. Its translation is CASSYRTEKATEAFF.

This sequence joins TRBV12-2 and TRBJ2-1. TRBV12-2 is tagged as a pseudogene. The CDR3 is 12 residues long. In nucleotides, the CDR3 is TGTGCAAGTCTCGGACCCCAGAGATTCTTGTTCTTC. The encoded protein is CASLGPQRFLFF.